The clone carrying this T cell receptor (beta chain) was detected once. These data originate in a study of blood T cells in healthy people across ages. Each sample had at least 7 million PBMCs isolated. The CDR3 has 15 residues. V shed 0 bases and J shed 13 bases, with 18 bases lying between them. CDR1 is LGHDT and CDR2 is YNNKEL in the germline V gene (reference sequence). A sample-barcoded 5' primer and a J-beta primer mix were used in a second PCR of roughly 7 to 11 cycles. Researchers report that a template-switch adaptor with 12 random nucleotides tagged each cDNA molecule. Sequencing recovered at least 3 million CDR3-containing paired-end reads from each sample. TCRdb passed the 5' RACE reads through MiXCR, listing each CDR3 protein once. In the table there are about 1,400,000 distinct CDR3 sequences, around 42% of which are singletons.

The rearrangement joins TRBV3-1 to TRBJ2-2; D could derive from TRBD1 or TRBD2 (6 bases each). The clonotype originates from a woman under 30 in good health. The sample comprised blood. The CDR3 region is CASSQDGGPRSGLFF. The DNA of the CDR3 is TGTGCCAGCAGCCAAGACGGGGGCCCCCGCTCAGGGCTGTTTTTT.